The 11 T cell receptor beta chains presented below share a single source sample, sequenced in a study of tumor-infiltrating lymphocytes in primary liver carcinoma. The investigators made TCR beta cDNA from about 510 ng total RNA, using a constant-region primer. Libraries covering TCR beta were generated through three nested multiplex PCR rounds (using a slightly modified ARM-PCR). The first two PCR rounds used TRBV1-TRBV30 primers with a Cbeta primer, roughly 10 cycles each. In TCRdb, the multiplex PCR reads were re-called with MiXCR into one record per CDR3 protein. The sample holds approximately 110,000 distinct CDR3 sequences, under 65% seen once. Co-extraction of RNA and DNA was performed on about 18-33 mg of unsorted bulk tissue. Sequencing input: liver tumor tissue from sampling region 3. The sample's subset: tumor region T3, left-lateral pole. These receptors originate from a woman aged 55-69 years with primary liver carcinoma and hepatitis B virus infection.

This clonotype was observed many times. The chain employs TRBV28 and TRBJ2-4, with 7 positions matching TRBD2. The germline V gene has CDR1 MDHEN and CDR2 SYDVKM. This CDR3 comprises 14 residues. V dropped 3 bases and J dropped 1; count of bases not matched to a gene: 0. CDR3 sequence (DNA): TGTGCCAGCAGTTTGGGGGGGGCCAAAAACATTCAGTACTTC. Amino acids: CASSLGGAKNIQYF.

This clonotype was picked up many times. This chain joins TRBV23-1 and TRBJ2-1, with D perhaps TRBD1 or TRBD2 (5 bases each). TRBV23-1 is designated an ORF whose function remains uncertain. This CDR3 has 19 amino acids. V was clipped by 1 base and J by 2 bases, with 21 bases between them. CDR3 nucleotides: TGCGCCAGCAGTCAATTGTTGACAGTCCCCCTGGGGGCCTACAATGAGCAGTTCTTC. Translated, it gives CASSQLLTVPLGAYNEQFF.

A note on this clonotype: This may stem from a read error, because a much larger clone lies one nucleotide away. This rearrangement joins TRBV4-1 to TRBJ1-2; TRBD1 matches 8 bases. The length of the CDR3 is 16 residues. V was clipped by 1 base and J by 9 bases; unmatched bases: 13. Germline CDR1 reads MGHRA; CDR2 reads YSYEKL. The CDR3 DNA follows: TGCGCCAGCAGCCAAGGCTGGGGACAGGCCTCGGGGAGCTACACCTTC. Amino acid sequence: CASSQGWGQASGSYTF.

In this sample, this clonotype turned up many times. J is TRBJ2-7 and V is TRBV1; TRBD2 is taken as the D call from the table, unchecked against the DNA. TRBV1 is annotated as a pseudogene. The CDR3 loop spans 16 amino acids. The CDR3 DNA follows: TGCACCAGCAGCCAAGACTCGGTAGCGGACTCCTACGAGCAGTACTTC. Translation gives CTSSQDSVADSYEQYF.

V is TRBV6-4 and J is TRBJ2-2; TRBD1 matches 8 bases. The CDR3 is 14 amino acids. V trimming: 6 bases; J trimming: 6 bases; junction bases outside the gene matches: 6. Per germline, CDR1 MRHNA and CDR2 SNTAGT. The CDR3, as DNA: TGTGCCAGCAGGCTAGGACAGGGATCCGGGGAGCTGTTTTTT. It yields the protein CASRLGQGSGELFF.

This clonotype has a handful of counts. A junction boundary mismatches the germline segment, possibly from a read error. This sequence joins TRBV5-6 and TRBJ1-2; D not certain. Germline CDR1 is SGHDT and CDR2 is YYEEEE. The CDR3 extends over 13 amino acids. The CDR3 region has the DNA TGTGCCTGCAGCTTGGATAGCCGCCGGGGCTACACCTTC. It is translated as CACSLDSRRGYTF.

This sequence joins TRBV28 and TRBJ2-7; 9 bases agree with TRBD1. The trim removed 6 bases at V and 2 bases at J, leaving 8 bases unmatched. Germline values: CDR1 MDHEN, CDR2 SYDVKM. The CDR3 is 15 amino acids. The CDR3 DNA follows: TGTGCCAGCAGACTACCGGGACAGGGCACCTACGAGCAGTACTTC. Its protein product is CASRLPGQGTYEQYF.

This clonotype was counted at least ten times. CDR3 nucleotide sequence: TGTGCCATCACCAGCGACCCTGGCTCTGGGGCCAACGTCCTGACTTTC. It is translated as CAITSDPGSGANVLTF. The chain links TRBV10-3 to TRBJ2-6, with no clear D. This CDR3 contains 16 residues. Trimming pared 7 bases from V and 0 bases from J, leaving 13 bases between. CDR1 ENHRY and CDR2 SYGVKD come from the germline V gene.

This clonotype was seen more than once but under ten times. A much more abundant neighbour one base away suggests this may be a read error. This chain links TRBV6-1 with TRBJ2-5; D ambiguous. CDR1 MNHNS and CDR2 SASEGT come from the germline V gene. This CDR3 has 15 amino acids. The V end lost 0 bases, the J end lost 5 bases, and 13 bases lay between the germline ends. The chain's CDR3 is CASSEALCGAETQYF. The DNA of the CDR3 is TGTGCCAGCAGTGAAGCGCTGTGTGGTGCGGAGACCCAGTACTTC.

Comment on this clonotype: This may be a read error: a much more frequent sequence differs by one nucleotide. This rearrangement joins TRBV7-8 to TRBJ1-4; D is unclear. Germline V lookup: CDR1 SGHVS, CDR2 FQNEAQ. CDR3 length equals 15 residues. Trimming stripped 5 bases from V and 0 bases from J, with 10 bases between. The DNA for the CDR3 is TGTGCCAGCAGCACGCTGAGAGCAACTAATGAAAAACTGTTTTTT. It translates to CASSTLRATNEKLFF.

The V gene is TRBV6-2 or TRBV6-3, the J gene TRBJ2-7, with D possibly called TRBD1 or TRBD2 (5 bases each). The CDR3 totals 15 residues. Trimming cost V 7 bases and J 10 bases, with 26 bases left between them. Germline V gene sequence: CDR1 MNHEY, CDR2 SVGEGT. The CDR3 region has the DNA TGTGCCAGCATGGGGGTGAGAGAGTATCGTGGCGAACAGTACTTC. Translated: CASMGVREYRGEQYF.